A single sample is the source of the 27 T cell receptor beta chains below, sequenced in a study of radiotherapy plus CTLA-4 blockade in lung cancer. Sequencing used immunoSEQ multiplex PCR; TCRdb keeps in-frame clones, though not all of them. The table has 100,000 or so clones, 82% seen once. Specimen: peripheral blood, collected from a patient treated with radiotherapy plus ipilimumab. The receptors here all came from a human donor with non-small cell lung cancer that progressed on radiotherapy plus ipilimumab.

This chain joins TRBV27 and TRBJ1-5; D is perhaps TRBD1 (6 bases). The ends were cut back, 5 bases at V and 4 bases at J, with 15 bases in the middle. Germline CDR1 reads MNHEY; CDR2 reads SMNVEV (reference sequence). The CDR3 extends over 15 amino acids. The CDR3 DNA reads as TGTGCCAGCAGTGCCCAGGGAAGGGGGAATCAGCCCCAGCATTTT. It codes for CASSAQGRGNQPQHF.

The chain carries TRBV9 and TRBJ2-7, with 12 bases fitting TRBD2. This CDR3 has 16 residues. Germline lookup yields CDR1 SGDLS and CDR2 YYNGEE. The J segment lost 7 bases and the V segment lost 0 bases, leaving 8 bases of the junction unmatched. The chain's CDR3 is CASSVARRLAGAEQYV. The CDR3 region has the DNA TGTGCCAGCAGCGTAGCTCGGAGACTAGCGGGAGCAGAGCAGTACGTC.

The chain carries TRBV7-2 and TRBJ1-5, with D possibly matching TRBD1 (5 bases). CDR3 length: 14 amino acids. V gave up 2 bases and J gave up 0 bases, with 5 bases separating them. Germline CDR1 is SGHTA and CDR2 is FQGNSA. Here the CDR3 DNA reads TGTGCCAGCAGCTTAAGGGGTAGCAATCAGCCCCAGCATTTT. This translates into CASSLRGSNQPQHF.

V and J are TRBV2 and TRBJ1-4, with D possibly TRBD1 on 5 matching bases. The ends were cut back, 7 bases at V and 5 bases at J, with 11 bases in the middle. The CDR3 contains 13 residues. Germline V gene sequence: CDR1 SNHLY, CDR2 FYNNEI. In DNA, the CDR3 is TGTGCCAGCAATGGGGCAAAAAATGAAAAACTGTTTTTT. It yields the protein CASNGAKNEKLFF.

V and J are TRBV29-1 and TRBJ2-7; 8 nucleotides match TRBD2. V lost 7 bases, J lost 2 bases, and 13 bases stayed unmatched. CDR1 and CDR2 from the germline V gene are SQVTM and ANQGSEA. The CDR3 is made up of 15 amino acids. The CDR3 region has the DNA TGCAGCGATCCTCAGTGGGGACTAGTCCCCTACGAGCAGTACGTC. Its translation is CSDPQWGLVPYEQYV.

The V gene is TRBV28, the J gene TRBJ2-1; D call uncertain. Deletions cut 6 bases from V and 7 bases from J, with 13 bases between. The germline gives CDR1 MDHEN, CDR2 SYDVKM. This CDR3 is 13 amino acids long. The CDR3 is CASRDPGRNEQFF. CDR3 bases: TGTGCCAGCAGAGATCCAGGACGGAATGAGCAGTTCTTC.

This sequence joins TRBV19 and TRBJ2-2, with D maybe TRBD1 (6 bases). CDR3 length: 17 residues. The germline V gene encodes CDR1 LNHDA and CDR2 SQIVND (reference sequence). Trimming removed 1 base at V and 3 bases at J, with 15 bases between. The CDR3 DNA sequence: TGTGCCAGTAGTATAGGGGTCTGGGACACCTACACCGGGGAGCTGTTTTTT. Translated, it gives CASSIGVWDTYTGELFF.

The genes are TRBV7-9 and TRBJ2-2; 9 bases match TRBD1. Germline loops: CDR1 SEHNR, CDR2 FQNEAQ (reference sequence). This CDR3 region has 16 residues. The trim removed 3 bases at V and 1 base at J, leaving 3 bases unmatched. CDR3 DNA sequence: TGTGCCAGCAGCTTCGGACAGGGGATGAACACCGGGGAGCTGTTTTTT. Its translation: CASSFGQGMNTGELFF.

V usage is TRBV21-1 and J usage is TRBJ2-7; TRBD2, the table's D call, was not compared with the DNA. TRBV21-1 is a pseudogene segment. The CDR3 spans 16 residues. The CDR3 bases are TGTGCCAGCAGCCTAAGTCGGGGACTAGCGGACTACGAGCAGTACGTC. This sequence encodes CASSLSRGLADYEQYV.

The rearrangement links TRBV27 to TRBJ2-1, with 9 bases that match TRBD2. This CDR3 has 14 residues. The junction had 0 bases not matched to a gene; V was cut back by 6 bases and J by 0 bases. Germline V lookup: CDR1 MNHEY, CDR2 SMNVEV (reference sequence). The CDR3 region is CASRTSGSYNEQFF. The CDR3 DNA sequence: TGTGCCAGCAGGACTAGCGGCTCCTACAATGAGCAGTTCTTC.

The chain recombines TRBV30 with TRBJ2-5; TRBD1 matches at 12 bases. This CDR3 has 18 residues. With 0 bases clipped from V and 4 bases from J, the junction kept 12 bases outside the gene matches. CDR1 and CDR2 from the germline V gene are GTSNPN and SVGIG (reference sequence). The CDR3 protein is CAWSVQRGRDRGRETQYF. CDR3 coding DNA: TGTGCCTGGAGTGTACAGCGAGGTCGGGACAGGGGGCGAGAGACCCAGTACTTC.

This chain connects TRBV7-3 to TRBJ2-2; perhaps D is TRBD1 or TRBD2 (6 bases each). Germline CDR1 and CDR2: SGHTA and FQGTGA. V shed 5 bases and J shed 4 bases, with 14 bases lying between them. The CDR3 has 15 residues. CDR3 residues: CASSPQGRSTGELFF. The CDR3 nucleotides are TGTGCCAGCAGCCCCCAGGGGAGGAGCACCGGGGAGCTGTTTTTT. The complete variable domain, with remaining parts taken from reference TRBV7-3 and TRBJ2-2, reads GAGVSQTPSNKVTEKGKYVELRCDPISGHTALYWYRQSLGQGPEFLIYFQGTGAADDSGLPNDRFFAVRPEGSVSTLKIQRTERGDSAVYLCASSPQGRSTGELFFGEGSRLTVL.

The rearrangement joins TRBV28 to TRBJ2-7; possibly TRBD2 for D (5 bases). Germline CDR1 reads MDHEN; CDR2 reads SYDVKM. This CDR3 is 12 amino acids long. V shed 8 bases and J shed 1 base, with 9 bases lying between them. The CDR3 here is CASGGLSYEQYV. The DNA of the CDR3 is TGTGCCAGCGGCGGACTGTCCTACGAGCAGTACGTC.

This chain joins TRBV7-9 and TRBJ2-3, with 8 bases that match TRBD2. Germline V gives CDR1 SEHNR, CDR2 FQNEAQ (reference sequence). Trimming at V came to 0 bases and at J to 4 bases, leaving 3 bases not matched to a gene. This CDR3 is 15 amino acids long. CDR3 sequence: CASSLASGSADTQYF. CDR3 coding DNA: TGTGCCAGCAGCTTAGCCAGCGGGAGCGCAGATACGCAGTATTTT.

This clone appeared a single time. The J gene is TRBJ1-5, the V gene TRBV2; D might be TRBD1 (6 bases). CDR3 size: 13 residues. Trimming stripped 8 bases from V and 7 bases from J, with 15 bases between. Germline-derived CDR1 and CDR2 are SNHLY and FYNNEI. As DNA, the CDR3 is TGTGCCAGCCAATCCGAGGGGGGCCAGCCCCAGCATTTT. Amino acid sequence: CASQSEGGQPQHF. Full variable domain (outside the CDR3, taken from reference TRBV2 and TRBJ1-5): EPEVTQTPSHQVTQMGQEVILRCVPISNHLYFYWYRQILGQKVEFLVSFYNNEISEKSEIFDDQFSVERPDGSNFTLKIRSTKLEDSAMYFCASQSEGGQPQHFGDGTRLSIL.

This clone was counted only a few times. This chain joins TRBV6-5 and TRBJ2-7; TRBD1 aligns across 9 bases. V lost 10 bases, J lost 3 bases, and 7 bases stayed unmatched. Germline V gives CDR1 MNHEY, CDR2 SVGAGI. This CDR3 contains 13 residues. CDR3: CATRDRDLYEQYF. CDR3 nucleotide sequence: TGTGCCACGAGGGACAGGGATCTCTACGAGCAGTACTTC.

This chain links TRBV27 with TRBJ2-5; a weak D match, TRBD2 (6 bases). Germline loops: CDR1 MNHEY, CDR2 SMNVEV (reference sequence). The CDR3 is 17 amino acids. V lost 5 bases, J lost 2 bases, and 21 bases lay in between. The CDR3: CASSRSGTLKIQETQYF. The CDR3 nucleotides read TGTGCCAGCAGTAGATCCGGGACTTTAAAAATACAAGAGACCCAGTACTTC.

J is TRBJ2-2 and V is TRBV5-1, with 13 nucleotides matching TRBD2. Germline V CDR1 and CDR2: SGHRS, YFSETQ. The CDR3 is made up of 16 amino acids. V trimming: 3 bases; J trimming: 10 bases; junction bases outside the gene matches: 9. CDR3 amino acids: CASSSNPLAGGPELFF. As DNA, the CDR3 is TGCGCCAGCAGCTCGAACCCACTAGCGGGGGGGCCGGAGCTGTTTTTT.

V and J are TRBV19 and TRBJ2-7, with 9 bases lining up with TRBD1. There are 14 residues in the CDR3. J lost 2 bases, V lost 5 bases, and 4 bases had no gene match. Germline CDR1 and CDR2: LNHDA and SQIVND (reference sequence). CDR3 sequence reads: CASSPRQGAYEQYV. The CDR3 region has the DNA TGTGCCAGTAGTCCACGACAGGGGGCCTACGAGCAGTACGTC.

The rearrangement joins TRBV27 to TRBJ1-5, with a weak D call TRBD1 (5 bases). Trimming shortened V by 4 bases and J by 0 bases, and 13 bases separated the two germline ends. The CDR3 is 16 residues long. Germline assignment: CDR1 MNHEY and CDR2 SMNVEV (reference sequence). As DNA, the CDR3 is TGTGCCAGCAGTTCGGACACGCTATATAGCAATCAGCCCCAGCATTTT. Translation gives CASSSDTLYSNQPQHF.

The chain joins TRBV6-5 to TRBJ2-7; D not resolved. Trimming removed 4 bases from V and 3 bases from J, with 13 bases in between. Germline CDR1 is MNHEY and CDR2 is SVGAGI. The CDR3 extends over 14 amino acids. The CDR3 reads CASSFGPDLYEQYF. CDR3 in DNA: TGTGCCAGCAGTTTCGGACCGGACCTCTACGAGCAGTACTTC.

About this clone itself: Other DNA sequences in this specimen translate into the identical CDR3. V is TRBV6-5 and J is TRBJ1-1; D is ambiguous. The CDR3 contains 13 residues. V lost 2 bases and J lost 6, with 10 bases in between. Germline-derived CDR1 and CDR2 are MNHEY and SVGAGI. CDR3 DNA: TGTGCCAGCAGTTACGGTGTTTGGTCTGAAGCTTTCTTT. It translates to CASSYGVWSEAFF.

In DNA, the CDR3 is TGCGCCAGCAGCGGGACTAGCGGGAGTAGGGAGACCCAGTACTTC. Translating gives CASSGTSGSRETQYF. The chain combines TRBV5-1 with TRBJ2-5; 14 nucleotides line up with TRBD2. The CDR3 is 15 residues long. Germline V gene lookup returns CDR1 SGHRS and CDR2 YFSETQ. Trimming took 4 bases from V and 5 from J; bases not matched to a gene: 4.

As regards this clone: At one end the junction does not follow the germline gene, possibly because of a read error. The CDR3 sequence is CASSIAAGQGRDTQYF. CDR3 DNA sequence: TGTGCCAGCAGCATAGCGGCGGGGCAGGGTAGAGATACGCAGTATTTT. The rearrangement uses TRBV7-9 and TRBJ2-3; the D gene is possibly TRBD2 (6 bases). Germline-derived CDR1 and CDR2 are SEHNR and FQNEAQ (reference sequence). The CDR3 covers 16 residues.

V is TRBV7-2 and J is TRBJ2-1; D ambiguous. The CDR3 runs to 13 residues. The germline V and J ends were trimmed by 5 bases and 0 bases, with 5 bases remaining between them. Germline lookup yields CDR1 SGHTA and CDR2 FQGNSA. DNA of the CDR3: TGTGCCAGCAGCCACCCCTCCTACAATGAGCAGTTCTTC. Protein: CASSHPSYNEQFF.

The gene calls are TRBV5-1 and TRBJ2-3; 7 bases align to TRBD2. Per the germline V gene, CDR1 is SGHRS and CDR2 is YFSETQ. There are 17 residues in the CDR3. The V segment lost 4 bases and the J segment 3 bases; nucleotides outside the gene matches: 14. CDR3 region: CASSPLGLADRTDTQYF. CDR3 bases: TGCGCCAGCAGCCCCCTCGGTCTAGCGGATCGAACAGATACGCAGTATTTT.

The J gene is TRBJ2-2, the V gene TRBV5-1, with D unclear. This CDR3 is built from 12 residues. Trimming removed 1 base from V and 6 bases from J, with 4 bases in between. Germline V CDR1 and CDR2: SGHRS, YFSETQ. CDR3 sequence reads: CASSLTPGELFF. In DNA form, the CDR3 reads TGCGCCAGCAGCTTGACTCCCGGGGAGCTGTTTTTT.